The 17 T cell receptor beta chains below come from one sample, sequenced in a study of TIL therapy for anti-PD-1-resistant metastatic lung cancer. Sequencing used immunoSEQ v3. Clones were sequenced by immunoSEQ multiplex PCR, and TCRdb holds only the in-frame ones, with some missing. The data hold about 60,000 clones, with 55% to 70% observed a single time. The sample's time point: pre-treatment sample, taken before nivolumab and TIL therapy. The sample in question was blood, obtained at baseline. The receptor set was obtained from a person aged 25-80 years with non-small cell lung cancer.

This clone was recorded a few times. The CDR3 reads CASRQSNQPQHF. DNA of the CDR3: TGTGCCAGTCGACAGTCCAATCAGCCCCAGCATTTT. V is TRBV6-1 and J is TRBJ1-5, with D possibly TRBD1 on 5 matching bases. This CDR3 has 12 amino acids. The V end was cut by 9 bases, the J end by 3 bases, with 9 bases between. Germline CDR1 reads MNHNS; CDR2 reads SASEGT.

Written as DNA, the CDR3 is TGTGCCAGTAGTCAGACAGGGGGGTATGGCTACACCTTC. Translated, it gives CASSQTGGYGYTF. The chain couples TRBV19 to TRBJ1-2; 9 bases are shared with TRBD1. V was clipped by 5 bases and J by 5 bases; unmatched bases: 3. The CDR3 runs to 13 residues. CDR1 and CDR2 from the germline V gene are LNHDA and SQIVND (reference sequence).

Note on this clone: A read error may produce the germline difference seen at one junction end. The J gene is TRBJ1-3, the V gene TRBV5-1; D remains ambiguous. This CDR3 comprises 14 residues. Germline V gene data show CDR1 as SGHRS and CDR2 as YFSETQ. The DNA of the CDR3 is TGCGCCAGCACGGGCTCGTTTGGTGGAGACACCATATATTTT. This encodes CASTGSFGGDTIYF. The variable domain in full, with the rest retrieved from reference TRBV5-1 and TRBJ1-3, is KAGVTQTPRYLIKTRGQQVTLSCSPISGHRSVSWYQQTPGQGLQFLFEYFSETQRNKGNFPGRFSGRQFSNSRSEMNVSTLELGDSALYLCASTGSFGGDTIYFGEGSWLTVV.

This chain uses TRBV21-1 with TRBJ1-5. TRBV21-1 represents a pseudogene. The CDR3 loop spans 13 amino acids. The CDR3 protein is CASSAPLNQPQHF. The CDR3 nucleotides are TGTGCCAGCAGCGCACCGCTTAATCAGCCCCAGCATTTT.

This sequence joins TRBV14 and TRBJ2-3; 10 bases line up with TRBD2. The length of the CDR3 is 16 residues. From germline, CDR1 is SGHDN and CDR2 FVKESK. The V segment lost 2 bases and the J segment 3 bases; nucleotides outside the gene matches: 5. The CDR3 DNA follows: TGTGCCAGCAGCCAACGGGCTAGCGGGGGTACAGATACGCAGTATTTT. This sequence encodes CASSQRASGGTDTQYF. Full variable domain (missing parts from reference TRBV14 and TRBJ2-3): EAGVTQFPSHSVIEKGQTVTLRCDPISGHDNLYWYRRVMGKEIKFLLHFVKESKQDESGMPNNRFLAERTGGTYSTLKVQPAELEDSGVYFCASSQRASGGTDTQYFGPGTRLTVL.

J is TRBJ2-2 and V is TRBV2; tentatively, D is TRBD1 (6 bases). Trimming cost V 1 base and J 6 bases, with 6 bases left between them. The CDR3 length is 13 residues. CDR1 and CDR2 (germline): SNHLY, FYNNEI. The CDR3 reads CASSEEGAGELFF. DNA of the CDR3: TGTGCCAGCAGTGAAGAGGGGGCCGGGGAGCTGTTTTTT. Filled out from reference TRBV2 and TRBJ2-2, the complete variable domain reads EPEVTQTPSHQVTQMGQEVILRCVPISNHLYFYWYRQILGQKVEFLVSFYNNEISEKSEIFDDQFSVERPDGSNFTLKIRSTKLEDSAMYFCASSEEGAGELFFGEGSRLTVL.

This chain connects TRBV6-5 to TRBJ1-6, with D unclear. The ends were cut back, 0 bases at V and 2 bases at J, with 8 bases in the middle. CDR1 is MNHEY, CDR2 SVGAGI, per germline. The CDR3 totals 16 residues. For the CDR3, the DNA is TGTGCCAGCAGTTACTCGACTGGTACCTATAATTCACCCCTCCACTTT. This sequence encodes CASSYSTGTYNSPLHF.

The V and J genes are TRBV10-1 and TRBJ2-2, with D uncertain. V lost 0 bases, J lost 6 bases, and 11 bases lay in between. From germline, CDR1 is WNHNN and CDR2 SYGVQD (reference sequence). The CDR3 is 15 residues long. The chain's CDR3 is CASSESRKGPGELFF. The CDR3 nucleotides read TGCGCCAGCAGTGAGTCGCGGAAAGGCCCCGGGGAGCTGTTTTTT.

The chain combines TRBV5-4 with TRBJ2-6; 8 bases align to TRBD2. Germline V gives CDR1 SGHNT, CDR2 YYREEE (reference sequence). This CDR3 is 17 amino acids long. Trimming took 0 bases from V and 7 from J; bases not matched to a gene: 9. The chain's CDR3 is CASSLAPRAGGANVLTF. The CDR3 DNA follows: TGTGCCAGCAGCTTGGCCCCTAGGGCGGGAGGCGCCAACGTCCTGACTTTC.

This clone came up once. This sequence joins TRBV28 and TRBJ2-3, with 8 bases lining up with TRBD1. Germline V CDR1 and CDR2: MDHEN, SYDVKM. The V and J ends lost 10 bases and 2 bases, in that order; junction bases with no gene match: 11. The CDR3 has 15 residues. The CDR3 DNA sequence: TGTGCCACCCACCCCCCGACAGGGGCCACAGATACGCAGTATTTT. It is translated as CATHPPTGATDTQYF.

This clone has just a few counts. DNA for the CDR3: TGTGCCAGCAGTTTCCGTAGCGGGAGGGCCTACGAGCAGTACTTC. Protein sequence: CASSFRSGRAYEQYF. J is TRBJ2-7 and V is TRBV27; 11 bases line up with TRBD2. Trimming at V came to 3 bases and at J to 2 bases, leaving 3 bases not matched to a gene. This CDR3 is 15 amino acids long. CDR1 MNHEY and CDR2 SMNVEV come from the germline V gene (reference sequence).

This sequence joins TRBV19 and TRBJ2-1; 7 positions match TRBD2. The junction had 5 bases not matched to a gene; V was cut back by 2 bases and J by 7 bases. CDR1 and CDR2 from the germline V gene are LNHDA and SQIVND (reference sequence). This CDR3 has 14 amino acids. The CDR3 here is CASSIIAGENEQFF. The CDR3 DNA sequence: TGTGCCAGTAGTATAATCGCGGGAGAGAATGAGCAGTTCTTC. Using reference TRBV19 and TRBJ2-1 for the parts outside the CDR3, the full variable domain is DGGITQSPKYLFRKEGQNVTLSCEQNLNHDAMYWYRQDPGQGLRLIYYSQIVNDFQKGDIAEGYSVSREKKESFPLTVTSAQKNPTAFYLCASSIIAGENEQFFGPGTRLTVL.

The chain employs TRBV6-5 and TRBJ1-5; TRBD1 matches at 7 bases. The trim removed 2 bases at V and 5 bases at J, leaving 6 bases unmatched. Germline V CDR1 and CDR2: MNHEY, SVGAGI. The CDR3 length is 15 residues. The CDR3 is CASSYGRGRYQPQHF. The CDR3, as DNA: TGTGCCAGCAGTTACGGGAGGGGGCGATATCAGCCCCAGCATTTT.

The rearrangement uses TRBV19 and TRBJ2-1; D unclear. The CDR3 spans 14 residues. V lost 5 bases to trimming and J lost 5 bases, with 13 bases between them. Germline V gives CDR1 LNHDA, CDR2 SQIVND (reference sequence). The CDR3: CASSVRSQHNEQFF. The CDR3 bases are TGTGCCAGTAGTGTTCGGAGCCAACACAATGAGCAGTTCTTC. Full variable domain (rest looked up from reference TRBV19 and TRBJ2-1): DGGITQSPKYLFRKEGQNVTLSCEQNLNHDAMYWYRQDPGQGLRLIYYSQIVNDFQKGDIAEGYSVSREKKESFPLTVTSAQKNPTAFYLCASSVRSQHNEQFFGPGTRLTVL.

The chain links TRBV6-1 to TRBJ2-4; no firm D call. This CDR3 comprises 13 residues. Germline CDR1 is MNHNS and CDR2 is SASEGT. With 2 bases removed from V and 8 bases from J, the gap between germline ends came to 10 bases. CDR3 DNA: TGTGCCAGCAGTGAACTTACTCCGGACATTCAGTACTTC. Translation: CASSELTPDIQYF.

The chain employs TRBV5-1 and TRBJ2-2, with D uncertain. This CDR3 contains 16 residues. V dropped 0 bases and J dropped 1 base, with 10 bases sitting between them. The germline V gene has CDR1 SGHRS and CDR2 YFSETQ. CDR3 loop: CASSLEWAVNTGELFF. The CDR3 DNA reads TGCGCCAGCAGCTTGGAATGGGCGGTGAACACCGGGGAGCTGTTTTTT.

This chain links TRBV11-3 with TRBJ1-1, with D possibly TRBD1 on 5 matching bases. Trimming took 5 bases from V and 5 from J, leaving 15 bases between them. The CDR3 extends over 14 amino acids. Germline V CDR1 and CDR2: SGHNT, YENEEA. This CDR3 reads CASSHPGDGTEAFF. DNA of the CDR3: TGTGCCAGCAGCCACCCGGGGGACGGGACTGAAGCTTTCTTT.